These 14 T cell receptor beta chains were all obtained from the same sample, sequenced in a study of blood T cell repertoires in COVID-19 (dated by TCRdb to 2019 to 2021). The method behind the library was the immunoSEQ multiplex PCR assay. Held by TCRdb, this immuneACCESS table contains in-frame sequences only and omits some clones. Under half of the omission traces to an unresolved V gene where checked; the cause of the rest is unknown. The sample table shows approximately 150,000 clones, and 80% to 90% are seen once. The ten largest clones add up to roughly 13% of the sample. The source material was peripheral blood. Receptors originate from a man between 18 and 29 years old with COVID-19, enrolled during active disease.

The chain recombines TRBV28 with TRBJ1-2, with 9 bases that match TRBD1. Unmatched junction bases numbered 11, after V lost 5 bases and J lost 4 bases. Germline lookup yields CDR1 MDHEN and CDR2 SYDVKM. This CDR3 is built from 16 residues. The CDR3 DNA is TGTGCCAGCAGTGGGACAGGGAGGTTAGCCCTCTATGGCTACACCTTC. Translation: CASSGTGRLALYGYTF.

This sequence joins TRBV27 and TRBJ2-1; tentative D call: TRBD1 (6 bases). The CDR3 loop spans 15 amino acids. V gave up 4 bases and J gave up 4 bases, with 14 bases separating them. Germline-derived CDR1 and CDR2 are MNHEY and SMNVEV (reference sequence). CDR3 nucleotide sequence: TGTGCCAGCAGTTCGGACAGTTACCCTTACAATGAGCAGTTCTTC. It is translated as CASSSDSYPYNEQFF.

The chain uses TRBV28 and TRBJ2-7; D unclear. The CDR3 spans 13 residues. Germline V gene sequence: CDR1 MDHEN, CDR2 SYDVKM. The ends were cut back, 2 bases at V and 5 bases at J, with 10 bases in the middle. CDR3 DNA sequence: TGTGCCAGCAGTTTAAATGACAACAACGAGCAGTACTTC. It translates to CASSLNDNNEQYF.

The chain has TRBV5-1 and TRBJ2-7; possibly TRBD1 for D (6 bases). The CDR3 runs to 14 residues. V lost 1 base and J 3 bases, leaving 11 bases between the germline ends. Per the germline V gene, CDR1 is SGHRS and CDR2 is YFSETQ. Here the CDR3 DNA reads TGCGCCAGCAGCTTGACAGGGTCAAGCTACGAGCAGTACTTC. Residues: CASSLTGSSYEQYF.

The CDR3 sequence is CASSLRGAYEQYF. In DNA form, the CDR3 reads TGTGCCAGCAGCCTCCGGGGAGCCTACGAGCAGTACTTC. The V call is TRBV7-2, the J call TRBJ2-7; weak D call: TRBD2 (5 bases). This CDR3 comprises 13 residues. Germline V gene sequence: CDR1 SGHTA, CDR2 FQGNSA. V lost 5 bases and J 2 bases, leaving 10 bases between the germline ends.

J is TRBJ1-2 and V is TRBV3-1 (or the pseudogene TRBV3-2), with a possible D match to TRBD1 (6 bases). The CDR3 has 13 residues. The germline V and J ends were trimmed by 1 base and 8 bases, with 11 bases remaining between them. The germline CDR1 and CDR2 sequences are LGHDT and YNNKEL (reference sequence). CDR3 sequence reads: CASSQGTERGYTF. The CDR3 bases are TGTGCCAGCAGCCAAGGGACAGAGCGAGGCTACACCTTC.

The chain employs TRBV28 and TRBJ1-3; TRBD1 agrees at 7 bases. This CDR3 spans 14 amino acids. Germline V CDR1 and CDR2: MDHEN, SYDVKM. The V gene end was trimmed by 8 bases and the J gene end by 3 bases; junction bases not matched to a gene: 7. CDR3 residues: CASATGSVGNTIYF. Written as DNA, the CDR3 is TGTGCCAGCGCGACAGGGTCAGTTGGAAACACCATATATTTT.

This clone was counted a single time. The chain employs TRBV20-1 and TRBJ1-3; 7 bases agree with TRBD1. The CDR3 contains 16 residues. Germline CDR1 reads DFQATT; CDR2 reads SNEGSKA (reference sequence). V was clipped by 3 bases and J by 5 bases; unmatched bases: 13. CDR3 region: CSASPYDRAGRNTIYF. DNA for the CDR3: TGCAGTGCTAGTCCCTATGACAGGGCAGGCCGAAACACCATATATTTT.

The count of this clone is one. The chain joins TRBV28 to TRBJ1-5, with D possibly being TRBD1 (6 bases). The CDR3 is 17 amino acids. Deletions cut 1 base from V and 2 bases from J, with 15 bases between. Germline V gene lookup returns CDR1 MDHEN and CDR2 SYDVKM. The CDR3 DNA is TGTGCCAGCAGTTTATACGGGACCAGGGGACGCAATCAGCCCCAGCATTTT. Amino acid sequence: CASSLYGTRGRNQPQHF.

This CDR3 is CASSPYRVEVGEQYF. The CDR3 nucleotides are TGTGCCAGCAGTCCCTACAGGGTGGAAGTCGGAGAGCAGTACTTC. The chain employs TRBV6-5 and TRBJ2-7, with D maybe TRBD1 (6 bases). The V gene's germline CDR1 is MNHEY and CDR2 SVGAGI. V was trimmed by 5 bases and J by 7 bases, leaving 21 bases between them. The CDR3 totals 15 residues.

The DNA of the CDR3 is TGTGCCAGCAGCCTCATGGACAGGGCGCTCCACTTT. Amino acid sequence: CASSLMDRALHF. The chain has TRBV7-9 and TRBJ1-6, with TRBD1 matching 8 bases. The CDR3 has 12 residues. Germline V gene data show CDR1 as SEHNR and CDR2 as FQNEAQ (reference sequence). The junction had 7 bases not matched to a gene; V was cut back by 5 bases and J by 16 bases. The full variable domain, in which reference TRBV7-9 and TRBJ1-6 provide the parts outside the CDR3, is DTGVSQNPRHKITKRGQNVTFRCDPISEHNRLYWYRQTLGQGPEFLTYFQNEAQLEKSRLLSDRFSAERPKGSFSTLEIQRTEQGDSAMYLCASSLMDRALHFGNGTRLTVT.

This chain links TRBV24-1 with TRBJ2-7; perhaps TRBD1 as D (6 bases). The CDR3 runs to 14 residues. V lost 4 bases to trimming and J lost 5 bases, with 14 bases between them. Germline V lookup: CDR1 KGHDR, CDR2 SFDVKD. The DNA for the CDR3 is TGTGCCACCAGTGAATCGGGACAAGGCCACGAGCAGTACTTC. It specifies CATSESGQGHEQYF.

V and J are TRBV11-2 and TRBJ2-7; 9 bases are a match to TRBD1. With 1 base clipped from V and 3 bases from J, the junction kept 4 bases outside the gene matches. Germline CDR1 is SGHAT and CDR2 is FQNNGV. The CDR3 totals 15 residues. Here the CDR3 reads CASSLAPGQGYEQYF. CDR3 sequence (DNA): TGTGCCAGCAGCTTAGCCCCGGGACAGGGCTACGAGCAGTACTTC.

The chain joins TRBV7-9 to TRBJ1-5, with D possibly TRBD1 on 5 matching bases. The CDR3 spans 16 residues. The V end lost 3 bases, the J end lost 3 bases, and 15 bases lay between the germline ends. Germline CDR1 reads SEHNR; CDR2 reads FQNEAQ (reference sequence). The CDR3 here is CASSFSQGGANQPQHF. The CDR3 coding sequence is TGTGCCAGCAGCTTTTCTCAGGGAGGGGCCAATCAGCCCCAGCATTTT.